This T cell receptor beta chain was retrieved from a study of beta chain features in type 1 diabetes. What was sequenced were expressed TCRB transcripts, since all of the isolated RNA had been reverse transcribed. Roughly 3.5 million reads per sample on average were obtained from naive, central memory and regulatory T cell samples. Sequenced by immunoSEQ multiplex PCR; TCRdb stores in-frame clones only, minus some. The repertoire holds more than 140,000 clones, with 9% to 10% as singletons. CDR1 is SGHTA, CDR2 FQGNSA, per germline. Trimming removed 5 bases from V and 10 bases from J; junction bases left unmatched: 8. The CDR3 runs 15 residues. On this clone itself: Its specificity is unknown.

Study outcomes and limitations: Shortening of TCRB CDR3s, moderate but significant, appeared in all four CD4+ subsets of Type 1 diabetes patients. The question of HLA type influencing TCRB rearrangement was one that remained unresolved here.

V gene TRBV7-2 combines with J gene TRBJ1-6; 10 nucleotides align to TRBD1. The sample consisted of central memory CD4+ T cells from blood. The clonotype comes from a woman in her 40s in good health. In DNA, the CDR3 is TGTGCCAGCAGCAGACCCGGGACAGGGGTCTCACCCCTCCACTTT. It translates to CASSRPGTGVSPLHF.